The rows below give T cell receptor beta chains drawn from one sample of a study of blood T cells in healthy people across ages. TCRdb reprocessed the 5' RACE reads via MiXCR and lists one record per CDR3 protein. The sample contains approximately 1.5 million distinct CDR3 sequences, 30% to 40% of which appear only once. Material for sequencing was blood. These receptors were taken from a woman in her 30s in good health. The CDR3 runs from the conserved cysteine through the conserved F or W. A D gene is named only where the DNA matches it firmly. Part of the rows lack a size; the others show once, few, many or a class for expanded clones.

>-|-|TRBJ2-3|TRBV19
TGTGCCAGTTACGCGGATACGCAGTATTTT
CASYADTQYF
>-|TRBD1|TRBJ2-5|TRBV5-6
TGTGCCAGCAGTTCTGGGACAGCGCCCCAAGAGACCCAGTACTTC
CASSSGTAPQETQYF
>-|TRBD2|TRBJ2-1|TRBV12-3/TRBV12-4
TGTGCCAGCAGTTTTGGCCAGCGGGGCGAACAATGGCAGTTCTTC
CASSFGQRGEQWQFF
>many|-|TRBJ1-2|TRBV7-2
TGTGCCAGCAGTTCTCACTATGGCTACACCTTC
CASSSHYGYTF
>-|-|TRBJ1-3|TRBV20-1
TGCAGCACCTCTGTTGGAAACACCATATATTTT
CSTSVGNTIYF
>few|TRBD1|TRBJ1-2|TRBV3-1
TGTGCCAGCAGCCCGGTCTGGGACAGGGCTCTCTATGGCTACACCTTC
CASSPVWDRALYGYTF
>few|TRBD1|TRBJ2-5|TRBV29-1
TGCAGCGTTGAAGATGGGCGACAGGGGGCCTCAGAGACCCAGTACTTC
CSVEDGRQGASETQYF
>few|TRBD2|TRBJ2-1|TRBV20-1
TGCAGTGCTAGGGGGGGGAGCGGGGGCTTCTACAATGAGCAGTTCTTC
CSARGGSGGFYNEQFF
>many|-|TRBJ2-3|TRBV15
TGTGCCTCCAGGCTGGCCCTATCCACAGATACGCAGTATTTT
CASRLALSTDTQYF
>few|-|TRBJ2-5|TRBV10-2
TGCGCCAGCAACATACAGGGACACCAAGAGACCCAGTACTTC
CASNIQGHQETQYF
>-|-|TRBJ1-5|TRBV4-1
TGCGCCAGCAGCCAAGATCTAAGTTATAGCAATCAGCCCCAGCATTTT
CASSQDLSYSNQPQHF
>-|-|TRBJ1-3|TRBV5-1
TGCGCCAGCAGCTCCCACTGGGCAGACTCTGGAAACACCATATATTTT
CASSSHWADSGNTIYF
>few|-|TRBJ2-3|TRBV28
TGTGCCAGCCGAAATGGGGGTCTCACAGATACGCAGTATTTT
CASRNGGLTDTQYF
>many|TRBD1|TRBJ1-2|TRBV20-1
TGCAGTGCGGCCGGGACAGCCTCTATCGGCTACACCTTC
CSAAGTASIGYTF
>-|TRBD1|TRBJ2-6|TRBV12-3/TRBV12-4
TGTGCCAGCAGTTCCCCCGACAGGGCGGCAGGGGCCAACGTCCTGACTTTC
CASSSPDRAAGANVLTF
>few|-|TRBJ2-3|TRBV2
TGTGCCAGCAGGGACAGCAGAACGACAGATACGCAGTATTTT
CASRDSRTTDTQYF
>-|-|TRBJ2-7|TRBV5-1
TGCGCCAGCCGGTCGGACTTCTACGAGCAGTACTTC
CASRSDFYEQYF
>few|TRBD2|TRBJ2-3|TRBV5-1
TGTGCCAGCAGTTCCGGACTAGCGGGAGACACAGATACGCAGTATTTT
CASSSGLAGDTDTQYF
>-|-|TRBJ1-1|TRBV29-1
TGCGGCGTTGTCACTGGGGCTGAAGCTTTCTTT
CGVVTGAEAFF
>-|-|TRBJ2-1|TRBV20-1
TGCAGTGCTAGATGGGCGGGGTACAATGAGCAGTTCTTC
CSARWAGYNEQFF
>-|-|TRBJ1-5|TRBV30
TGTGCCTGGAGCGATGACACAGGCCTCCCCGATCAGCCCCAGCATTTT
CAWSDDTGLPDQPQHF
>many|TRBD2|TRBJ2-1|TRBV12-3/TRBV12-4
TGTGCCAGCAGTGCTAGCGGGTCGAGCTCCTACAATGAGCAGTTCTTC
CASSASGSSSYNEQFF
>few|TRBD1|TRBJ2-7|TRBV6-2/TRBV6-3
TGTGCCACGTTGACAGGGAATCTACGGGAGCAGTACTTC
CATLTGNLREQYF
>-|-|TRBJ2-3|TRBV14
TGTGCCAGCAGCCCAGGGGTGGCCGCCCAAGATACGCAGTATTTT
CASSPGVAAQDTQYF
>few|-|TRBJ2-7|TRBV20-1
TGCAGTGCTACCCCGGGGGACGAGCAGTACTTC
CSATPGDEQYF
>-|-|TRBJ2-5|TRBV6-2/TRBV6-3
TGTACCAGCAGTCCGTCGGGACAAGAGACCCAGTACTTC
CTSSPSGQETQYF
>-|TRBD1|TRBJ1-2|TRBV5-1
TGCGCCAGCAGGACCGGGACAGGGATCTATGGCTACACCTTC
CASRTGTGIYGYTF
>-|TRBD2|TRBJ2-2|TRBV20-1
TGCAGTGCTAAACTAGCGGGAGGGATCGGGGGGGAGCTGTTTTTT
CSAKLAGGIGGELFF
>-|TRBD1|TRBJ1-2|TRBV30
TGTGCCTGGTTTACAGGGGCTGGCTACACCTTC
CAWFTGAGYTF
>-|-|TRBJ1-5|TRBV20-1
TGCAGTGCTAGAGTAGGAGCCAAACGGGACCAGCCCCAGCATTTT
CSARVGAKRDQPQHF
>-|-|TRBJ1-4|TRBV15
TGTGCCACCGGGGCAGGGAGGGAAAAACTGTTTTTT
CATGAGREKLFF
>-|TRBD1|TRBJ1-1|TRBV6-2/TRBV6-3
TGTGCCAGCAGTACGCGACAGGGGCAGATGAACACTGAAGCTTTCTTT
CASSTRQGQMNTEAFF
>-|TRBD1|TRBJ1-1|TRBV18
TGTGCCAGCTCGCGCTATGACAGGGTAGCCGAAGCTTTCTTT
CASSRYDRVAEAFF
>-|-|TRBJ2-1|TRBV6-1
TGTGCCAGCAGGAACAGGGTTAACGGTGAGCAGTTCTTC
CASRNRVNGEQFF
>-|-|TRBJ1-4|TRBV14
TGTGCCAGCAGCCAACGAAATAATGAAAAACTGTTTTTT
CASSQRNNEKLFF
>few|-|TRBJ2-1|TRBV9
TGTGCCAGCAGCGTAGCGGTAGCATCCTATGAGCAGTTCTTC
CASSVAVASYEQFF
>-|TRBD2|TRBJ2-6|TRBV20-1
TGCAGTGCTAGCAGACTAGCGGGGGGACCTGGGGCCAACGTCCTGACTTTC
CSASRLAGGPGANVLTF
>few|-|TRBJ1-1|TRBV27
TGTGCCAGCAAGAAATCCATGGTGGCTGAAGCTTTCTTT
CASKKSMVAEAFF
>-|-|TRBJ2-2|TRBV12-3/TRBV12-4
TGTGCCAGCAGTTACAGGACGGCGAACACCGGGGAGCTGTTTTTT
CASSYRTANTGELFF
>few|TRBD1|TRBJ2-1|TRBV24-1
TGTGCCACCAGTGCCCATAGGGGGCCTGAGCAGTTCTTC
CATSAHRGPEQFF
>many|-|TRBJ2-1|TRBV4-2
TGTGCCAGCAGCCAAACAGGGAGCTCCTACAATGAGCAGTTCTTC
CASSQTGSSYNEQFF
>-|-|TRBJ2-3|TRBV15
TGTGCCACCAGCGCACGACAGACTAGCACAGATACGCAGTATTTT
CATSARQTSTDTQYF
>many|-|TRBJ2-1|TRBV27
TGTGCCAGCACCGGGACCGGGGGTTACAATGAGCAGTTCTTC
CASTGTGGYNEQFF
>-|TRBD2|TRBJ2-7|TRBV6-5
TGTGCCAGCAGTCCTCCCACGGGGGGTGGCGAGCAGTACTTC
CASSPPTGGGEQYF
>-|-|TRBJ1-1|TRBV20-1
TGCAGTGCCCTCGGCCCACAAGGGTCCAACACTGAAGCTTTCTTT
CSALGPQGSNTEAFF
>-|-|TRBJ2-1|TRBV7-3
TGTGCCAGCAGCCGACACCGGGGAGACAATGAGCAGTTCTTC
CASSRHRGDNEQFF
>few|-|TRBJ2-7|TRBV7-2
TGTGCCAGCAGCTTAGCGGGTAGTACAAGCTCCTACGAGCAGTACTTC
CASSLAGSTSSYEQYF
>-|-|TRBJ1-2|TRBV20-1
TGCAGGGCTAGAGATCCGGGAGAAGGCTACACCTTC
CRARDPGEGYTF
>-|TRBD1|TRBJ2-1|TRBV10-1
TGCGCCAGCAGCCTCCGGGACAGGGAATACAATGAGCAGTTCTTC
CASSLRDREYNEQFF
>-|-|TRBJ1-4|TRBV7-2
TGTACCGGCAGCTTGGAGGGAGGGGGTGAAAAACTGTTTTTT
CTGSLEGGGEKLFF
>few|TRBD2|TRBJ2-5|TRBV6-5
TGTGCCACCTCGACTAGCGGGGGTCGGGAGACCCAGTACTTC
CATSTSGGRETQYF
>few|-|TRBJ2-5|TRBV6-1
TGTGCCAGCAGTGAAGGTGGGGTGGCGGGTTTGCAAGAGACCCAGTACTTC
CASSEGGVAGLQETQYF
>few|-|TRBJ2-7|TRBV28
TGTGCCAGCAGTGCGGGCTCGCTCGAGCAGTACTTC
CASSAGSLEQYF
>-|-|TRBJ1-6|TRBV28
TGTGCCAGCAGTACGCCCGGGACCTTTAATTCACCCCTCCACTTT
CASSTPGTFNSPLHF
>many|TRBD2|TRBJ2-5|TRBV4-1
TGCGCCAGCAGCCAAGTCCTAGCGGGACAAGAGACCCAGTACTTC
CASSQVLAGQETQYF
>-|TRBD2|TRBJ2-1|TRBV9
TGTGCCAGCAGCGTAGTTCGCGGGGGGCCATTGGATGAGCAGTTCTTC
CASSVVRGGPLDEQFF
>-|-|TRBJ2-6|TRBV27
TGTGCCAGCAGTTTTAAAGGGGGGTTCTCTGGGGCCAACGTCCTGACTTTC
CASSFKGGFSGANVLTF
>few|TRBD2|TRBJ2-1|TRBV12-3/TRBV12-4
TGTGCCAGCAGTTCCCGCCGACTAGCGGGGTACAATGAGCAGTTCTTC
CASSSRRLAGYNEQFF
>-|TRBD2|TRBJ2-1|TRBV28
TGTGCCAGCAGTTCACTGGGACTAGGGGCCAATGAGCAGTTCTTC
CASSSLGLGANEQFF